This T cell receptor (beta chain) was recorded in a study of blood T cell repertoires in COVID-19. Study-level information: COVID-19 samples collected from the United States, Italy and Spain covered acute and convalescent phases.

The data were produced by immunoSEQ multiplex PCR, yet TCRdb's version contains in-frame clones alone and is incomplete. This sample has more than 250,000 clones, with around four fifths found just once. The sequenced sample was peripheral blood. The receptor's source is a woman aged 45-65 years with acute or convalescent COVID-19.

CDR3 protein: CASSPTEEEFF. The CDR3 coding sequence is TGTGCCAGCTCACCTACAGAGGAGGAGTTCTTT. This chain connects TRBV18 to TRBJ1-1; D is unclear. Trimming left V 3 bases short and J 14 bases short, with 13 bases between. Germline assignment: CDR1 KGHSH and CDR2 LQKENI. This CDR3 is built from 11 residues. Filled out from reference TRBV18 and TRBJ1-1, the complete variable domain reads NAGVMQNPRHLVRRRGQEARLRCSPMKGHSHVYWYRQLPEEGLKFMVYLQKENIIDESGMPKERFSAEFPKEGPSILRIQQVVRGDSAAYFCASSPTEEEFFGQGTRLTVV.